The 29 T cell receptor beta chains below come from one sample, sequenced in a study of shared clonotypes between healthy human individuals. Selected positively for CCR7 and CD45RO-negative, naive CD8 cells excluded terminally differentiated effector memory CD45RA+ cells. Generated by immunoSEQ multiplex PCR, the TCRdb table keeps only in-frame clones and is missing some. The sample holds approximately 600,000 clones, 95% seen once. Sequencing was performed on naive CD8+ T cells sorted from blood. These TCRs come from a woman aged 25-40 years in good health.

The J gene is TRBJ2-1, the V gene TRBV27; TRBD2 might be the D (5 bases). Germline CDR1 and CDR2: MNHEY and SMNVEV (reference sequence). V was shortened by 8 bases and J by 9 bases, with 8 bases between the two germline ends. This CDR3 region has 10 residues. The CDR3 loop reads CASGSGEQFF. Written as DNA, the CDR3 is TGTGCCAGCGGGAGCGGTGAGCAGTTCTTC.

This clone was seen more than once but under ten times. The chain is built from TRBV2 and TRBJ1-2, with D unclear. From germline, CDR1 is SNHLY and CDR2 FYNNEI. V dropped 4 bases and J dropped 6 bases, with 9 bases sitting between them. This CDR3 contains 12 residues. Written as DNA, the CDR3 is TGTGCCAGCAGTGGTTCCGGGGATGGCTACACCTTC. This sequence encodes CASSGSGDGYTF.

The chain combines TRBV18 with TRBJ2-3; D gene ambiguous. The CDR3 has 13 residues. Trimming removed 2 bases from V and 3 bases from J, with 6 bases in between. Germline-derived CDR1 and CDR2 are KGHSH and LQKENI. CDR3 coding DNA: TGTGCCAGCTCACCAGAGCAAACAGATACGCAGTATTTT. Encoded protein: CASSPEQTDTQYF.

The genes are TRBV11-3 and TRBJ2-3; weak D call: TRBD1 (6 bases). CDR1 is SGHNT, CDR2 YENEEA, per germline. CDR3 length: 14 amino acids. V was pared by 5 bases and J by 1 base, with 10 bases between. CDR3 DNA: TGTGCCAGCAGCGTCGAGGGGGGCACAGATACGCAGTATTTT. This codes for CASSVEGGTDTQYF.

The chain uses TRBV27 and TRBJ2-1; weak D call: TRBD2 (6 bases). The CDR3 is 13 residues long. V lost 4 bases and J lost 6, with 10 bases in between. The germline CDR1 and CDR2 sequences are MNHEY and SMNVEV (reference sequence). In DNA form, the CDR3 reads TGTGCCAGCAGTTCCCCGACTAGCAATGAGCAGTTCTTC. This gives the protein CASSSPTSNEQFF.

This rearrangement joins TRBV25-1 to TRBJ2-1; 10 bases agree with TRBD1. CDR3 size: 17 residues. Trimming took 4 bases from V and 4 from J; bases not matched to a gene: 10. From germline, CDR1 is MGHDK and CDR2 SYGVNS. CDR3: CASSARPGQGTYNEQFF. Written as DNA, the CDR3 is TGTGCCAGCAGTGCACGTCCGGGACAGGGGACTTACAATGAGCAGTTCTTC.

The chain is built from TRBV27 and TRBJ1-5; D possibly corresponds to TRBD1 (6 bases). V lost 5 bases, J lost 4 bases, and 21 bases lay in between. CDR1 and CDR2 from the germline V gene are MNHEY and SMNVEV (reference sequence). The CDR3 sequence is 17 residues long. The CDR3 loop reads CASSARRSGTKNQPQHF. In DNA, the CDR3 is TGTGCCAGCAGTGCCCGACGATCCGGGACAAAGAATCAGCCCCAGCATTTT.

The CDR3 nucleotides read TGCAGCGCCTCGGGACTAGCGGATTACGAGCAGTACTTC. This translates into CSASGLADYEQYF. The chain is built from TRBV29-1 and TRBJ2-7; 11 bases match TRBD2. Losses at the gene ends were 7 bases for V and 4 bases for J; bases not matched to a gene: 6. CDR1 and CDR2 from the germline V gene are SQVTM and ANQGSEA. This CDR3 is built from 13 residues.

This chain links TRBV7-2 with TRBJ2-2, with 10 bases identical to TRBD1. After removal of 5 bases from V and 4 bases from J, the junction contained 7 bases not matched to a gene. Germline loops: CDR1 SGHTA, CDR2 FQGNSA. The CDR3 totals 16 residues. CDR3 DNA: TGTGCCAGCAGCCCAAGATGGACAGGGGGCACCGGGGAGCTGTTTTTT. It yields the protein CASSPRWTGGTGELFF. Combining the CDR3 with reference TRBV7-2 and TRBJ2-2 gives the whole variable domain GAGVSQSPSNKVTEKGKDVELRCDPISGHTALYWYRQSLGQGLEFLIYFQGNSAPDKSGLPSDRFSAERTGGSVSTLTIQRTQQEDSAVYLCASSPRWTGGTGELFFGEGSRLTVL.

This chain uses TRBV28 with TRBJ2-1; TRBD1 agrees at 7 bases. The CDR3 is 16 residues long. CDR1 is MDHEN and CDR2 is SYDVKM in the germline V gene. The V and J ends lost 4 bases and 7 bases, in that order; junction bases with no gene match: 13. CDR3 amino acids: CASSSPQGKGSNEQFF. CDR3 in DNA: TGTGCCAGCAGTTCCCCACAGGGGAAGGGTTCGAATGAGCAGTTCTTC.

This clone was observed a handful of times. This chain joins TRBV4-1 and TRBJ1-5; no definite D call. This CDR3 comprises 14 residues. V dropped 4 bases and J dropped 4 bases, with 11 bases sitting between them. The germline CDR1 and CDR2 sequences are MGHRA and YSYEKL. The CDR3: CASSPFSGNQPQHF. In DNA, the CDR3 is TGCGCCAGCAGCCCTTTCTCCGGGAATCAGCCCCAGCATTTT.

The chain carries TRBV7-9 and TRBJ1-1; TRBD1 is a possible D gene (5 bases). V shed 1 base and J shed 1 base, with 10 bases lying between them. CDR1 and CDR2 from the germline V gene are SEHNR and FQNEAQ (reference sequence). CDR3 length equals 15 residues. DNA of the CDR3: TGTGCCAGCAGCTTAGTAGGAGGGGCGAACACTGAAGCTTTCTTT. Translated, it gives CASSLVGGANTEAFF.

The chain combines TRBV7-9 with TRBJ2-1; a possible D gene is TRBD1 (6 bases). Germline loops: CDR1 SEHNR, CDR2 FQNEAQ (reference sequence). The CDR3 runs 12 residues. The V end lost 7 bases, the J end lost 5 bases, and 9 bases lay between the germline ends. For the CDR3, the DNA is TGTGCCAGCATCAGGGGAGACAATGAGCAGTTCTTC. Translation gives CASIRGDNEQFF. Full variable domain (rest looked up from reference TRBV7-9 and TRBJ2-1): DTGVSQNPRHKITKRGQNVTFRCDPISEHNRLYWYRQTLGQGPEFLTYFQNEAQLEKSRLLSDRFSAERPKGSFSTLEIQRTEQGDSAMYLCASIRGDNEQFFGPGTRLTVL.

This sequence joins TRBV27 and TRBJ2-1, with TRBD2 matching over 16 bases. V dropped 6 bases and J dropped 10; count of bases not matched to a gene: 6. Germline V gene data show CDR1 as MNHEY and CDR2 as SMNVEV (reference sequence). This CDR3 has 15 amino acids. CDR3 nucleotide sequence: TGTGCCAGCAGCGCCGGGACTAGCGGGAGGGGGGAGCAGTTCTTC. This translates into CASSAGTSGRGEQFF.

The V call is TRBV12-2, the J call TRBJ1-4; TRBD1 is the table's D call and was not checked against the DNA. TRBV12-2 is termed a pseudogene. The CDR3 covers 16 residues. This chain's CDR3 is CASRLAPQGAQEKLFF. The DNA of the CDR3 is TGTGCAAGTCGCTTAGCGCCTCAGGGGGCGCAAGAAAAACTGTTTTTT.

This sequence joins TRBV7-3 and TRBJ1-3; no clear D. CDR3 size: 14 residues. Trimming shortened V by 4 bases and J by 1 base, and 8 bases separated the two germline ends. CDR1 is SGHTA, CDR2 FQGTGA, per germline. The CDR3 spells CASSSPGSGNTIYF. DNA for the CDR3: TGTGCCAGCAGCTCACCCGGGTCTGGAAACACCATATATTTT.

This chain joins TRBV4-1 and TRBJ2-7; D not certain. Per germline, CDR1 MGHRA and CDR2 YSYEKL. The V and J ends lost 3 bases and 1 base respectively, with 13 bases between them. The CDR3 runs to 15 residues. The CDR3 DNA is TGCGCCAGCAGCCACCCAGCCTCTCTTTCCTACGAGCAGTACTTC. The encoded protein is CASSHPASLSYEQYF.

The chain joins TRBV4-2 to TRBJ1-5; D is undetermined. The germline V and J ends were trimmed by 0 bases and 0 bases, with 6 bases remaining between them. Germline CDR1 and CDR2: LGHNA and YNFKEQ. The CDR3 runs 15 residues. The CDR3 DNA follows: TGTGCCAGCAGCCAAGAAACGGTTAGCAATCAGCCCCAGCATTTT. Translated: CASSQETVSNQPQHF.

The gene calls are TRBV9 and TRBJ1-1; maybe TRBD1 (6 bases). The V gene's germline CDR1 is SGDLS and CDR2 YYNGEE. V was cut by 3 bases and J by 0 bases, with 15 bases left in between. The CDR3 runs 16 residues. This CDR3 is CASSAGGQGVNTEAFF. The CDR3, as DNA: TGTGCCAGCAGCGCCGGGGGGCAGGGTGTGAACACTGAAGCTTTCTTT.

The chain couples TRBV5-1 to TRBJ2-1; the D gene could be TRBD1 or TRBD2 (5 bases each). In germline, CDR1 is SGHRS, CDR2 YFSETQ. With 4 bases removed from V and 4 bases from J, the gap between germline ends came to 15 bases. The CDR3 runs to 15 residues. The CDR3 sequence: CASSPGTEEYNEQFF. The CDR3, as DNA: TGCGCCAGCAGCCCCGGGACCGAAGAATACAATGAGCAGTTCTTC.

CDR3 sequence reads: CSVRDSPYEQYF. CDR3 nucleotides: TGCAGCGTAAGGGACAGTCCCTACGAGCAGTACTTC. The J gene is TRBJ2-7, the V gene TRBV29-1; 7 positions match TRBD1. The germline CDR1 and CDR2 sequences are SQVTM and ANQGSEA. The CDR3 is 12 amino acids. The ends lost 6 bases at V and 2 bases at J; junction bases unmatched: 4.

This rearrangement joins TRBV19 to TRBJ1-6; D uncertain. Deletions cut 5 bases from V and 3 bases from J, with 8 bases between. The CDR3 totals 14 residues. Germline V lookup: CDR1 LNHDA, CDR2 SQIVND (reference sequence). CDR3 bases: TGTGCCAGTAGTGCTCGTGACTATAATTCACCCCTCCACTTT. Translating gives CASSARDYNSPLHF.

The CDR3 spells CASSPPPDGYNEQFF. The CDR3 DNA sequence: TGTGCCAGCTCACCACCACCGGATGGGTACAATGAGCAGTTCTTC. The V and J genes are TRBV18 and TRBJ2-1, with D unresolved. Germline V gene lookup returns CDR1 KGHSH and CDR2 LQKENI. V lost 0 bases to trimming and J lost 4 bases, with 10 bases between them. The CDR3 is 15 amino acids.

CDR3 sequence reads: CASSTYGQGNGYTF. The CDR3 bases are TGTGCCAGTAGTACCTATGGACAGGGGAATGGCTACACCTTC. This chain links TRBV19 with TRBJ1-2; 9 bases are a match to TRBD1. CDR3 length equals 14 residues. Germline trimming cut 4 bases from V and 6 bases from J; bases unmatched to any gene: 6. Per the germline V gene, CDR1 is LNHDA and CDR2 is SQIVND (reference sequence).

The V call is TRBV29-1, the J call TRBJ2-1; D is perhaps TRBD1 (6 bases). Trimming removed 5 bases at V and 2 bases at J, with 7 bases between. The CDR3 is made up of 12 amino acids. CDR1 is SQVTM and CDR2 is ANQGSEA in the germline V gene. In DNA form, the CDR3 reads TGCAGCGTTAAGGGGGCCTACAATGAGCAGTTCTTC. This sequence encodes CSVKGAYNEQFF.

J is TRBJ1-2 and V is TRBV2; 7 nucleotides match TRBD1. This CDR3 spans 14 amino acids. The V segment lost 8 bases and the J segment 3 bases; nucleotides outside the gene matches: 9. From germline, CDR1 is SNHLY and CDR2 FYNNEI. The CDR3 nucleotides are TGTGCCAGCGCCTCGGGGACAGCCGACTATGGCTACACCTTC. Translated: CASASGTADYGYTF.

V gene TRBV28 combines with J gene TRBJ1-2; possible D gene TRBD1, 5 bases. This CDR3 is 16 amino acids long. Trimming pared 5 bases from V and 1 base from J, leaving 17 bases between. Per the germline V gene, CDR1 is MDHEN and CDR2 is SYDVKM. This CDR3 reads CASSPAGWGGNYGYTF. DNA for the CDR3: TGTGCCAGCAGTCCGGCGGGGTGGGGCGGTAACTATGGCTACACCTTC.

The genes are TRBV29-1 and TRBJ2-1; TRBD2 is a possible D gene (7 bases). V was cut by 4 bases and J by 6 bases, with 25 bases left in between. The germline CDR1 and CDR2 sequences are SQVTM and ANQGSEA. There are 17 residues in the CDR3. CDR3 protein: CSVVSPAGTSVGNEQFF. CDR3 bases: TGCAGCGTTGTCTCCCCAGCGGGGACATCAGTTGGCAATGAGCAGTTCTTC.

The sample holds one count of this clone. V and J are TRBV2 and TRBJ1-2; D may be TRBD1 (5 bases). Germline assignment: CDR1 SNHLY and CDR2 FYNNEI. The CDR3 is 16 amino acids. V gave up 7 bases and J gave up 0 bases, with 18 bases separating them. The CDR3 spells CASMGQSIRANYGYTF. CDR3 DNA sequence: TGTGCCAGCATGGGGCAAAGTATTAGAGCTAACTATGGCTACACCTTC.